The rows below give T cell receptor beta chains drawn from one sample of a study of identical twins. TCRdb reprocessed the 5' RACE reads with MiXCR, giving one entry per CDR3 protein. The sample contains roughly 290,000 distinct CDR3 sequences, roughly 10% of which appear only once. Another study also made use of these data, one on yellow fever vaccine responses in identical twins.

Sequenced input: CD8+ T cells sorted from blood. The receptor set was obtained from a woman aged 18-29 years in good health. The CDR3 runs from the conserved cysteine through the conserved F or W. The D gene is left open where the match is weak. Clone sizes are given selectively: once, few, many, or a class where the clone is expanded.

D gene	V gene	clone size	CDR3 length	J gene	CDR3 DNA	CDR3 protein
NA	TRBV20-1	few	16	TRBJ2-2	TGCAGTGCTAGAGGCAAGGACAGCCTGTTCACCGGGGAGCTGTTTTTT	CSARGKDSLFTGELFF
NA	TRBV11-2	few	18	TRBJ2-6	TGTGCCAGCAGCTTAGATCCCGATTCTCTATCTGGGGCCAACGTCCTGACTTTC	CASSLDPDSLSGANVLTF
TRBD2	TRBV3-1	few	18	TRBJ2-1	TGTGCCAGCAGCCAAGAGCTAGCGGGGAGAAGCTCCTACAATGAGCAGTTCTTC	CASSQELAGRSSYNEQFF
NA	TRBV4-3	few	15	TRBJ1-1	TGCGCCAGCAGCCTCCTCCGGGGGGCTGGTGCTGAAGCTTTCTTT	CASSLLRGAGAEAFF
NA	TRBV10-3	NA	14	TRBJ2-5	TGTGCCATCAGTGGAGGCGGAGACCAAGAGACCCAGTACTTC	CAISGGGDQETQYF
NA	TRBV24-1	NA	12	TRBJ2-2	TGTGCCACCAGTGATTCCACCGGGGAGCTGTTTTTT	CATSDSTGELFF
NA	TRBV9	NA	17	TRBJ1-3	TGTGCCAGCAGCGTAGGAAGGAATTCGGGGCAGAGTAACACCATATATTTT	CASSVGRNSGQSNTIYF
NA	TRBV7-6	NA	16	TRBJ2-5	TGTGCCAGCAGCTGGGAAACAGGGGGGGTACAAGAGACCCAGTACTTC	CASSWETGGVQETQYF
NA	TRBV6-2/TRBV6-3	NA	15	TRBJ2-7	TGTGCCAGCAGTTACATATCACAGGGAGTCTACGAGCAGTACTTC	CASSYISQGVYEQYF
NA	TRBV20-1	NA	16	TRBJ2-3	TGCAGTGCTAGAGGCGCAGGGGCCACTAACACAGATACGCAGTATTTT	CSARGAGATNTDTQYF
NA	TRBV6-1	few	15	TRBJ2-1	TGTGCCAGCAGTAGACCGGGCGGCTCCTACAATGAGCAGTTCTTC	CASSRPGGSYNEQFF
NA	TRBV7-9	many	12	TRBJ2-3	TGTGCCAGCAGCTCAAACACAGATACGCAGTATTTT	CASSSNTDTQYF
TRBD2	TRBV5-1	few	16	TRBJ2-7	TGCGCCAGCAGCTGGATAGCGGGGGGGCCTTCCTACGAGCAGTACTTC	CASSWIAGGPSYEQYF
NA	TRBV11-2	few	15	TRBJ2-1	TGTGCCAGCAGCTTAGACCAGCCCGCCTACAATGAGCAGTTCTTC	CASSLDQPAYNEQFF
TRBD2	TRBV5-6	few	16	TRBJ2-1	TGTGCCAGCAGCTGGGGGACTAGCGGACCCTACAATGAGCAGTTCTTC	CASSWGTSGPYNEQFF
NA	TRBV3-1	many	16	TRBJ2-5	TGTGCCAGCAGCCAAGGGACTTCTATCGATACGGAGACCCAGTACTTC	CASSQGTSIDTETQYF
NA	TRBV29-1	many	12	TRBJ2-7	TGCAGCGTGGGGGGACAGAACTACGAGCAGTACTTC	CSVGGQNYEQYF
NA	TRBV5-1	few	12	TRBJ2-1	TGCGCCAGCAGCTTGGATTTCAATGAGCAGTTCTTC	CASSLDFNEQFF
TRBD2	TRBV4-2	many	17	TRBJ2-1	TGTGCCAGCAGCCAAGATAAGGTGGTAGCGGGAGGGGTTGAGCAGTTCTTC	CASSQDKVVAGGVEQFF
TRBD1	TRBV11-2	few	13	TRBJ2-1	TGTGCCAGCAGCGCGGACAGGGGGGGTGAGCAGTTCTTC	CASSADRGGEQFF
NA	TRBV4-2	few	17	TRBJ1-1	TGTGCCAGCAGCCAGGGAGAAAGGGCGGCGGGAGCCACTGAAGCTTTCTTT	CASSQGERAAGATEAFF
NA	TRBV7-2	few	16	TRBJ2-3	TGTGCCAGCAGCCCACTTGGGGGGGGCTCGTCAGATACGCAGTATTTT	CASSPLGGGSSDTQYF
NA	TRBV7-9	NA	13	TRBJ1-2	TGTGCCAGCAGCTTAGCGCAGGCCTATGGCTACACCTTC	CASSLAQAYGYTF
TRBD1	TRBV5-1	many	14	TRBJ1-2	TGCGCCAGCAGCCCCAGGACAGGGGGCGGACGTGACACCTTC	CASSPRTGGGRDTF
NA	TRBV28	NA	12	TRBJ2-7	TGTGCCAGTCGCTCGGTGGGGGCCGAGCAGTACTTC	CASRSVGAEQYF
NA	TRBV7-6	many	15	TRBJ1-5	TGTGCCAGCAGCTTGGAGCCGGCAGGCAATCAGCCCCAGCATTTT	CASSLEPAGNQPQHF
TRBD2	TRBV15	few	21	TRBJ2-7	TGTGCCACCAGCAGAGGCCTGGCCCGGGAAACTAGCGGGAGGCCAACCTACGAGCAGTACTTC	CATSRGLARETSGRPTYEQYF
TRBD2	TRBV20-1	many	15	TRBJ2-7	TGCAGTGTCTACGAGGGTAGCGGGATCTCCTACGAGCAGTACTTC	CSVYEGSGISYEQYF
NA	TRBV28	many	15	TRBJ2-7	TGTGCCAGCAGTTTTTTTGGGGCCACTTCCTACGAGCAGTACTTC	CASSFFGATSYEQYF
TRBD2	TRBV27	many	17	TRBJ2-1	TGTGCCAGCAGTACGCGGACTAGCGGGATCTCCTACAATGAGCAGTTCTTC	CASSTRTSGISYNEQFF
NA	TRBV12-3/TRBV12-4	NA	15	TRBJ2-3	TGTGCCAGCAGTTTGGGACTCACTAGCACAGATACGCAGTATTTT	CASSLGLTSTDTQYF
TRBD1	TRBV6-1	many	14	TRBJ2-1	TGTGCCAGCAGTGGGGGACAGGGATACAATGAGCAGTTCTTC	CASSGGQGYNEQFF
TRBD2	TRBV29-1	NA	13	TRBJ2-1	TGCAGCGCCTCGGGGGGGCCCTACAATGAGCAGTTCTTC	CSASGGPYNEQFF
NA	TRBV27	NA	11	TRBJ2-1	TGTGCCAGTACCCAGGGGATCGAGCAGTTCTTC	CASTQGIEQFF
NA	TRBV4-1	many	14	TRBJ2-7	TGCGCCAGCAGCCAAGGAAACCCTGGCTACGAGCAGTACTTC	CASSQGNPGYEQYF
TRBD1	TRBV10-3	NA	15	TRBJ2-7	TGTGCCATCAGACAAGGGACAGGGGGCTCCTACGAGCAGTACTTC	CAIRQGTGGSYEQYF
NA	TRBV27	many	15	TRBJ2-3	TGTGCCAGCAGTTTATATTTGGCGGGGACAGATACGCAGTATTTT	CASSLYLAGTDTQYF
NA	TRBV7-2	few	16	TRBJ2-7	TGTGCCAGCAGCTGGAGGGGGGCTACCCCCAGCTACGAGCAGTACTTC	CASSWRGATPSYEQYF
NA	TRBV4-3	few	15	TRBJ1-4	TGCGCCAGCAGCCAAGATTCAGGGGAGGGTGAAAAACTGTTTTTT	CASSQDSGEGEKLFF
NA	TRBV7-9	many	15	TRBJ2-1	TGTGCCAGCAGCCCTTACGACAGGAATCGTTATGAGCAGTTCTTC	CASSPYDRNRYEQFF
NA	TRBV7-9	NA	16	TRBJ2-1	TGTGCCAGCAGCCCTCGGGACCTCCCCTCCTACAATGAGCAGTTCTTC	CASSPRDLPSYNEQFF
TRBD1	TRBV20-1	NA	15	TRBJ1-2	TGCAGTGCTATGTTTATAGGACAGGGAACTTATGGCTACACCTTC	CSAMFIGQGTYGYTF
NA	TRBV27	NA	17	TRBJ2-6	TGTGCCAGCAGTACGCTACCCCCGGCATCAGGGGCCAACGTCCTGACTTTC	CASSTLPPASGANVLTF
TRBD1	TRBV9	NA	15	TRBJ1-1	TGTGCCAGCAGCACCCGGACAGGGGCTGGGACTGAAGCTTTCTTT	CASSTRTGAGTEAFF
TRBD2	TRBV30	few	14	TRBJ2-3	TGTGCCTGGAGTCTTGCGGGGGTCACAGATACGCAGTATTTT	CAWSLAGVTDTQYF
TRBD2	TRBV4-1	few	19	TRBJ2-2	TGCGCCAGCAGCCAAGTCCAAGGGTGGGAGGGCCGGAACACCGGGGAGCTGTTTTTT	CASSQVQGWEGRNTGELFF
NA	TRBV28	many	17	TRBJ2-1	TGTGCCAGCAGTTTACGGATGGGCGGGAAAGGTTTTAATGAGCAGTTCTTC	CASSLRMGGKGFNEQFF
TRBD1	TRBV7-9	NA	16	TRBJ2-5	TGTGCCAGCAGCTTAAGGGACAGGGGTTTTCTGGAGACCCAGTACTTC	CASSLRDRGFLETQYF
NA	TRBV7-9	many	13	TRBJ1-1	TGTGCCAGCAGCTCCGGGGCGTACACTGAAGCTTTCTTT	CASSSGAYTEAFF
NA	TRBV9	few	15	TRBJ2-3	TGTGCCAGCAGCGGTGGAACTCCGCAACCCGATACGCAGTATTTT	CASSGGTPQPDTQYF
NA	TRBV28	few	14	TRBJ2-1	TGTGCCAGCAGTTTCCGGGGGACTTACAATGAGCAGTTCTTC	CASSFRGTYNEQFF
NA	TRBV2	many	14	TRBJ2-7	TGTGCCAGCAGTGAACAGGCCAGCTCCTACGAGCAGTACTTC	CASSEQASSYEQYF
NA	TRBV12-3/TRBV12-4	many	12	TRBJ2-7	TGTGCCAGCAGTTTCTCGCGCTACGAGCAGTACTTC	CASSFSRYEQYF